This TCR beta chain came from a study of shared clonotypes between healthy human individuals. Study context: Contributing individuals were a couple of females and a few males aged 18 to 49.

CDR1 SGHRS and CDR2 YFSETQ come from the germline V gene. The CDR3 spans 16 residues. J lost 4 bases, V lost 4 bases, and 6 bases had no gene match. Assay execution took place at the deep level. TCRdb's table, derived via immunoSEQ multiplex PCR, lists solely in-frame clones and lacks some. The data show about 450,000 clones, around 79% seen once. The J gene is TRBJ2-2, the V gene TRBV5-1; 11 nucleotides align to TRBD2. Material: PBMCs. The origin of this receptor is a woman between 40 and 55 years old in good health. Some clones in this sample may be carry-over from other donors' samples. The CDR3 here is CASSPGLAELTGELFF. The CDR3 DNA is TGCGCCAGCAGCCCGGGACTAGCGGAGCTCACCGGGGAGCTGTTTTTT. Together with reference TRBV5-1 and TRBJ2-2, the CDR3 gives the full variable domain: KAGVTQTPRYLIKTRGQQVTLSCSPISGHRSVSWYQQTPGQGLQFLFEYFSETQRNKGNFPGRFSGRQFSNSRSEMNVSTLELGDSALYLCASSPGLAELTGELFFGEGSRLTVL.